A selection of T cell receptor beta chains follows, all from one sample in a study of cytotoxic CD8 clonotypes in ibrutinib-treated CLL. Profiled with immunoSEQ multiplex PCR; TCRdb holds only in-frame clones, not every one. The sample has about 68,000 clones; 80% are singletons. The sample here was PBMCs, taken at disease progression, from a patient treated with ibrutinib. These receptors came from a human donor with chronic lymphocytic leukemia. CDR3s include the opening cysteine and the closing phenylalanine or tryptophan. A D gene is named only where the DNA matches it firmly. Some rows mark clone size as missing; the rest say once, few, many or name a class of expanded clone.

v_call: TRBV27
j_call: TRBJ2-1
cdr3_length: 13
d_call: .
clone_size: .
cdr3_aa: CASSREGTYEQFF
cdr3_nt: TGTGCCAGCAGTCGAGAAGGAACGTATGAGCAGTTCTTC

v_call: TRBV2
j_call: TRBJ1-3
cdr3_length: 14
d_call: .
clone_size: .
cdr3_aa: CASKTQSSGNTIYF
cdr3_nt: TGTGCCAGCAAAACCCAGAGCTCTGGAAACACCATATATTTT

v_call: TRBV10-3
j_call: TRBJ2-3
cdr3_length: 17
d_call: TRBD2
clone_size: once
cdr3_aa: CAIPASGRTSRTDTQYF
cdr3_nt: TGTGCCATCCCAGCTAGCGGGAGGACCTCTCGCACAGATACGCAGTATTTT

v_call: TRBV7-9
j_call: TRBJ1-1
cdr3_length: 15
d_call: .
clone_size: once
cdr3_aa: CASSPQGTLNTEAFF
cdr3_nt: TGTGCCAGCAGCCCCCAAGGGACCCTGAACACTGAAGCTTTCTTT

v_call: TRBV6-5
j_call: TRBJ2-3
cdr3_length: 13
d_call: .
clone_size: .
cdr3_aa: CASNNVGADTQYF
cdr3_nt: TGTGCCAGCAATAACGTTGGGGCAGATACGCAGTATTTT

v_call: TRBV28
j_call: TRBJ1-1
cdr3_length: 13
d_call: .
clone_size: few
cdr3_aa: CASRGTSNTEAFF
cdr3_nt: TGTGCCAGCAGAGGGACCTCGAACACTGAAGCTTTCTTT

v_call: TRBV5-6
j_call: TRBJ1-6
cdr3_length: 14
d_call: .
clone_size: .
cdr3_aa: CASSLAGGLSPLHF
cdr3_nt: TGTGCCAGCAGCTTGGCCGGGGGCCTCTCACCCCTCCACTTT

v_call: TRBV30
j_call: TRBJ1-5
cdr3_length: 13
d_call: .
clone_size: .
cdr3_aa: CAWQPFRNQPQHF
cdr3_nt: TGTGCCTGGCAACCCTTTCGCAATCAGCCCCAGCATTTT

v_call: TRBV7-9
j_call: TRBJ2-7
cdr3_length: 11
d_call: .
clone_size: .
cdr3_aa: CASSWTYEQYF
cdr3_nt: TGTGCCAGCAGCTGGACCTACGAGCAGTACTTC

v_call: TRBV7-9
j_call: TRBJ2-1
cdr3_length: 16
d_call: TRBD2
clone_size: .
cdr3_aa: CASSGPGLAVYNEQFF
cdr3_nt: TGTGCCAGCAGCGGCCCGGGACTAGCGGTTTACAATGAGCAGTTCTTC

v_call: TRBV5-1
j_call: TRBJ1-1
cdr3_length: 14
d_call: TRBD1
clone_size: .
cdr3_aa: CASSLGQGGSEAFF
cdr3_nt: TGCGCCAGCAGCCTCGGACAGGGCGGGTCAGAAGCTTTCTTT

v_call: TRBV7-6
j_call: TRBJ1-1
cdr3_length: 14
d_call: .
clone_size: .
cdr3_aa: CASSRLEGFTEAFF
cdr3_nt: TGTGCCAGCAGCCGGCTTGAGGGTTTTACTGAAGCTTTCTTT

v_call: TRBV5-1
j_call: TRBJ1-2
cdr3_length: 13
d_call: .
clone_size: .
cdr3_aa: CASSLTENYGYTF
cdr3_nt: TGCGCCAGCAGCTTGACAGAAAACTATGGCTACACCTTC

v_call: TRBV18
j_call: TRBJ2-7
cdr3_length: 15
d_call: .
clone_size: .
cdr3_aa: CASSPTTVISYEQYF
cdr3_nt: TGTGCCAGCTCACCCACGACAGTCATCTCCTACGAGCAGTACTTC

v_call: TRBV19
j_call: TRBJ1-5
cdr3_length: 15
d_call: TRBD1
clone_size: few
cdr3_aa: CASTGGQGRLRPQHF
cdr3_nt: TGTGCCAGTACCGGCGGACAGGGCCGATTGCGGCCCCAGCATTTT

v_call: TRBV6-4
j_call: TRBJ1-2
cdr3_length: 13
d_call: .
clone_size: few
cdr3_aa: CASSGPGPYGYTF
cdr3_nt: TGTGCCAGCAGTGGACCGGGACCCTATGGCTACACCTTC

v_call: TRBV28
j_call: TRBJ1-6
cdr3_length: 15
d_call: TRBD1
clone_size: .
cdr3_aa: CASSYPGQINSPLHF
cdr3_nt: TGTGCCAGCAGTTATCCGGGACAGATTAATTCACCCCTCCACTTT

v_call: TRBV5-5
j_call: TRBJ2-5
cdr3_length: 14
d_call: TRBD1
clone_size: .
cdr3_aa: CASSLRDSQETQYF
cdr3_nt: TGTGCCAGCAGCTTACGGGACAGCCAAGAGACCCAGTACTTC

v_call: TRBV30
j_call: TRBJ2-3
cdr3_length: 15
d_call: TRBD1
clone_size: .
cdr3_aa: CAWRRQGRGTDTQYF
cdr3_nt: TGTGCCTGGAGAAGACAGGGGCGGGGCACAGATACGCAGTATTTT

v_call: TRBV5-4
j_call: TRBJ2-3
cdr3_length: 16
d_call: .
clone_size: .
cdr3_aa: CASSLGGLASTDTQYF
cdr3_nt: TGTGCCAGCAGCTTGGGAGGGCTTGCTAGCACAGATACGCAGTATTTT

v_call: TRBV9
j_call: TRBJ1-1
cdr3_length: 15
d_call: .
clone_size: .
cdr3_aa: CASSAPAGRITEAFF
cdr3_nt: TGTGCCAGCAGCGCGCCCGCGGGCCGTATCACTGAAGCTTTCTTT

v_call: TRBV21-1
j_call: TRBJ2-2
cdr3_length: 14
d_call: .
clone_size: few
cdr3_aa: CARRRWVNTGELFF
cdr3_nt: TGTGCCAGACGCAGGTGGGTGAACACCGGGGAGCTGTTTTTT

v_call: TRBV4-1
j_call: TRBJ1-6
cdr3_length: 17
d_call: .
clone_size: once
cdr3_aa: CASSPSHLTRGNSPLHF
cdr3_nt: TGCGCCAGCAGCCCCTCACACTTAACAAGGGGGAATTCACCCCTCCACTTT

v_call: TRBV19
j_call: TRBJ1-2
cdr3_length: 15
d_call: .
clone_size: .
cdr3_aa: CATDSGGSLNYGYTF
cdr3_nt: TGTGCCACCGATAGCGGAGGGTCCCTTAACTATGGCTACACCTTC

v_call: TRBV25-1
j_call: TRBJ2-7
cdr3_length: 14
d_call: TRBD2
clone_size: .
cdr3_aa: CASSEERGAYEQYF
cdr3_nt: TGTGCCAGCAGTGAAGAGCGGGGCGCCTACGAGCAGTACTTC

v_call: TRBV28
j_call: TRBJ2-7
cdr3_length: 13
d_call: .
clone_size: .
cdr3_aa: CASNWAGTYEQYF
cdr3_nt: TGTGCCAGCAACTGGGCAGGGACCTACGAGCAGTACTTC

v_call: TRBV15
j_call: TRBJ2-3
cdr3_length: 16
d_call: TRBD2
clone_size: .
cdr3_aa: CATSRDGLAGTDTQYF
cdr3_nt: TGTGCCACCAGCAGAGATGGGCTAGCGGGCACAGATACGCAGTATTTT

v_call: TRBV15
j_call: TRBJ2-7
cdr3_length: 14
d_call: .
clone_size: .
cdr3_aa: CATSIAFRTYEQYF
cdr3_nt: TGTGCCACCAGCATAGCCTTCCGGACCTACGAGCAGTACTTC

v_call: TRBV18
j_call: TRBJ1-5
cdr3_length: 14
d_call: .
clone_size: .
cdr3_aa: CASSPGRSNQPQHF
cdr3_nt: TGTGCCAGCTCACCGGGACGGAGCAATCAGCCCCAGCATTTT

v_call: TRBV11-3
j_call: TRBJ2-7
cdr3_length: 14
d_call: TRBD1
clone_size: .
cdr3_aa: CASSSGQGSYEQYF
cdr3_nt: TGTGCCAGCAGCTCGGGACAGGGCTCCTACGAGCAGTACTTC

v_call: TRBV5-4
j_call: TRBJ1-1
cdr3_length: 13
d_call: .
clone_size: .
cdr3_aa: CASSLTENTEAFF
cdr3_nt: TGTGCCAGCAGCTTGACAGAGAACACTGAAGCTTTCTTT

v_call: TRBV9
j_call: TRBJ1-1
cdr3_length: 16
d_call: TRBD1
clone_size: .
cdr3_aa: CASSVVPTGGNTEAFF
cdr3_nt: TGTGCCAGCAGCGTAGTACCGACAGGGGGGAACACTGAAGCTTTCTTT

v_call: TRBV6-4
j_call: TRBJ2-1
cdr3_length: 13
d_call: .
clone_size: many
cdr3_aa: CASSAAGYNEQFF
cdr3_nt: TGTGCCAGCAGTGCCGCGGGATACAATGAGCAGTTCTTC

v_call: TRBV28
j_call: TRBJ1-2
cdr3_length: 15
d_call: .
clone_size: .
cdr3_aa: CASNTLTLGQFGYTF
cdr3_nt: TGTGCCAGCAACACCCTCACCCTAGGACAATTTGGCTACACCTTC

v_call: TRBV30
j_call: TRBJ2-3
cdr3_length: 15
d_call: .
clone_size: .
cdr3_aa: CAWTGGFTSTDTQYF
cdr3_nt: TGTGCCTGGACTGGGGGATTTACTAGCACAGATACGCAGTATTTT

v_call: TRBV6-7
j_call: TRBJ2-7
cdr3_length: 15
d_call: .
clone_size: few
cdr3_aa: CASSYLSFASYEQYF
cdr3_nt: TGTGCCAGCAGTTACTTAAGCTTTGCCTCCTACGAGCAGTACTTC

v_call: TRBV21-1
j_call: TRBJ1-2
cdr3_length: 13
d_call: .
clone_size: .
cdr3_aa: CASTYDPNYGYTF
cdr3_nt: TGTGCCAGCACCTACGATCCCAACTATGGCTACACCTTC

v_call: TRBV11-2
j_call: TRBJ1-4
cdr3_length: 15
d_call: TRBD1
clone_size: .
cdr3_aa: CASSPDRGRNEKLFF
cdr3_nt: TGTGCCAGCAGCCCGGACAGGGGCCGTAATGAAAAACTGTTTTTT

v_call: TRBV13
j_call: TRBJ2-7
cdr3_length: 13
d_call: .
clone_size: .
cdr3_aa: CASSASTGSEQYF
cdr3_nt: TGTGCCAGCAGCGCATCTACAGGGTCCGAGCAGTACTTC

v_call: TRBV11-1
j_call: TRBJ2-2
cdr3_length: 14
d_call: .
clone_size: .
cdr3_aa: CASSLGDGSGELFF
cdr3_nt: TGTGCCAGCAGCTTAGGCGACGGGTCCGGGGAGCTGTTTTTT

v_call: TRBV11-2
j_call: TRBJ2-6
cdr3_length: 16
d_call: .
clone_size: .
cdr3_aa: CASSSRRTRGSNVLTF
cdr3_nt: TGTGCCAGCAGCTCTAGAAGGACTCGTGGTTCCAACGTCCTGACTTTC

v_call: TRBV7-9
j_call: TRBJ2-1
cdr3_length: 11
d_call: .
clone_size: .
cdr3_aa: CASSKTGGQFF
cdr3_nt: TGTGCCAGCAGCAAGACTGGGGGGCAGTTCTTC

v_call: TRBV9
j_call: TRBJ2-2
cdr3_length: 15
d_call: .
clone_size: .
cdr3_aa: CASSPTGTATGELFF
cdr3_nt: TGTGCCAGCAGCCCTACAGGGACGGCCACCGGGGAGCTGTTTTTT

v_call: TRBV29-1
j_call: TRBJ1-2
cdr3_length: 14
d_call: .
clone_size: .
cdr3_aa: CSVAGTAASYGYTF
cdr3_nt: TGCAGCGTTGCCGGGACGGCGGCGAGCTATGGCTACACCTTC

v_call: TRBV11-2
j_call: TRBJ2-7
cdr3_length: 12
d_call: .
clone_size: .
cdr3_aa: CASSSLKYEQYF
cdr3_nt: TGTGCCAGCAGCTCCCTCAAGTACGAGCAGTACTTC

v_call: TRBV5-1
j_call: TRBJ2-7
cdr3_length: 14
d_call: TRBD1
clone_size: once
cdr3_aa: CASSLGTGGYEQYF
cdr3_nt: TGCGCCAGCAGCTTAGGTACAGGGGGATACGAGCAGTACTTC

v_call: TRBV15
j_call: TRBJ1-5
cdr3_length: 15
d_call: .
clone_size: .
cdr3_aa: CATSRGRQKSQPQHF
cdr3_nt: TGTGCCACCAGCAGAGGGCGACAGAAGAGTCAGCCCCAGCATTTT